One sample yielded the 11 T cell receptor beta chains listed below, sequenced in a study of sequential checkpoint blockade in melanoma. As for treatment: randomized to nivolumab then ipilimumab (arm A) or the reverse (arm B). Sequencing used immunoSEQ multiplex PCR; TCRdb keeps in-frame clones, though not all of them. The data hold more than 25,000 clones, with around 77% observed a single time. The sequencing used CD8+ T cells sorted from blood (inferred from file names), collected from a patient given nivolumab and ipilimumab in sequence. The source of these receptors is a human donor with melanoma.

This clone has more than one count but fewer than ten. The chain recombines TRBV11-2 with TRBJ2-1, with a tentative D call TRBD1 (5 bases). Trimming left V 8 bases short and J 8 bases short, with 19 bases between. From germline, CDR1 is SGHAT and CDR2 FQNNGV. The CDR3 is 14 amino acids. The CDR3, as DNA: TGTGCCAGCCGCTCCTCGGCAGGGTACTATGAGCAGTTCTTC. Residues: CASRSSAGYYEQFF.

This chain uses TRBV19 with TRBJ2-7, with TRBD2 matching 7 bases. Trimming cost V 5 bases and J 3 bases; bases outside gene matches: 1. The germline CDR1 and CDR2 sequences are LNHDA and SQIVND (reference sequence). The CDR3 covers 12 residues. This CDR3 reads CASSPGGYEQYF. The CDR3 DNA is TGTGCCAGTAGTCCGGGGGGCTACGAGCAGTACTTC.

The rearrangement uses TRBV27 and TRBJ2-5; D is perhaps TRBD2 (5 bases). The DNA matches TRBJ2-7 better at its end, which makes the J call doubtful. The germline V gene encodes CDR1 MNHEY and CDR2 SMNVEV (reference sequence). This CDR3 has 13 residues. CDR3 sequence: CASSSGISYEQYF. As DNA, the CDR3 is TGTGCCAGCAGTTCCGGGATCTCCTACGAGCAGTACTTC.

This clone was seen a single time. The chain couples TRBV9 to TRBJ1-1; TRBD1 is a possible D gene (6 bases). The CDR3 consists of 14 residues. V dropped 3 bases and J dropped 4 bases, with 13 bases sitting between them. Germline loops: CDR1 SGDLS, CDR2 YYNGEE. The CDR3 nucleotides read TGTGCCAGCAGCGCGGGACAAAAGGGCACTGAAGCTTTCTTT. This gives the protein CASSAGQKGTEAFF. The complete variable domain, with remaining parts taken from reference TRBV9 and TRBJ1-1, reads DSGVTQTPKHLITATGQRVTLRCSPRSGDLSVYWYQQSLDQGLQFLIQYYNGEERAKGNILERFSAQQFPDLHSELNLSSLELGDSALYFCASSAGQKGTEAFFGQGTRLTVV.

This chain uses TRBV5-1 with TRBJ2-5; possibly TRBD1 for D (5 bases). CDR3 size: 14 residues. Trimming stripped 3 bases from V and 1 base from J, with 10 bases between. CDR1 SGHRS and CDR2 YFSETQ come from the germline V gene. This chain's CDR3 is CASSYGQLQETQYF. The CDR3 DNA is TGCGCCAGCAGCTACGGACAACTCCAAGAGACCCAGTACTTC.

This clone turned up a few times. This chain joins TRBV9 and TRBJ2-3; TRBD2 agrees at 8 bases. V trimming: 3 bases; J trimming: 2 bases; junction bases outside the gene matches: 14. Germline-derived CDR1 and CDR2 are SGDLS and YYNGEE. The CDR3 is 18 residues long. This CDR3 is CASSAPSWAAGDTDTQYF. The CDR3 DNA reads TGTGCCAGCAGCGCCCCGAGTTGGGCAGCGGGAGACACAGATACGCAGTATTTT.

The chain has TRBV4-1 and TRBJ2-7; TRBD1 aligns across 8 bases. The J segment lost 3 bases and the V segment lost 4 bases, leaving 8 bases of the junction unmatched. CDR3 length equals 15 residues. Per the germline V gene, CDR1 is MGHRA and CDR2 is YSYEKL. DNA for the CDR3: TGCGCCAGCAGCCCTAATCGGGACAGGAGCTACGAGCAGTACTTC. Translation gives CASSPNRDRSYEQYF.

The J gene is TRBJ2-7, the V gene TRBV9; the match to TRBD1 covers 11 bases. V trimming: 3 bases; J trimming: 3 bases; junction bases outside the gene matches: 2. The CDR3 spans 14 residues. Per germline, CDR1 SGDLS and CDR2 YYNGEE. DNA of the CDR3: TGTGCCAGCAGCGCCGGGACAGGGGGCTACGAGCAGTACTTC. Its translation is CASSAGTGGYEQYF.

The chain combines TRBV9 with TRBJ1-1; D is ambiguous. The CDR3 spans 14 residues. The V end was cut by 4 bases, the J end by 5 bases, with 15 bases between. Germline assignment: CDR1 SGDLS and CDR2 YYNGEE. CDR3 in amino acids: CASSPLGGQTEAFF. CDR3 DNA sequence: TGTGCCAGCAGCCCCCTCGGAGGGCAAACTGAAGCTTTCTTT. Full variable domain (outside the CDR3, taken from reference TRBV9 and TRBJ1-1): DSGVTQTPKHLITATGQRVTLRCSPRSGDLSVYWYQQSLDQGLQFLIQYYNGEERAKGNILERFSAQQFPDLHSELNLSSLELGDSALYFCASSPLGGQTEAFFGQGTRLTVV.

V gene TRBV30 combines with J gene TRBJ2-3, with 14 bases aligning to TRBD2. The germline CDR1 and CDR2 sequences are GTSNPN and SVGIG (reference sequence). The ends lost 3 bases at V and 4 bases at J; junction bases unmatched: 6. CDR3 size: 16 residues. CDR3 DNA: TGTGCCTGGAGGGGACGACTAGCGGGGGGGGCAGATACGCAGTATTTT. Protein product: CAWRGRLAGGADTQYF.

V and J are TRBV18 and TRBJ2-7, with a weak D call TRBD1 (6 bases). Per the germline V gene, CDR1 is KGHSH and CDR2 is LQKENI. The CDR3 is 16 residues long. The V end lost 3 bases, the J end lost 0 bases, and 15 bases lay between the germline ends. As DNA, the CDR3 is TGTGCCAGCTCACCTATGAACAGGGCAGCCTCCTACGAGCAGTACTTC. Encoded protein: CASSPMNRAASYEQYF.